A selection of T cell receptor beta chains follows, all from one sample in a study of T cell responses to AZD1222 COVID-19 vaccine. The assay was immunoSEQ multiplex PCR, and TCRdb's table has in-frame clones only and misses some. Among around 70,000 clones listed, roughly 87% were seen once. The sequences come from peripheral blood, collected 28 days after the second AZD1222 dose. All receptors come from an adult who received the AZD1222 COVID-19 vaccine. CDR3s include the opening cysteine and the closing phenylalanine or tryptophan. D genes are given only for firm matches. Some rows mark clone size as missing; the rest say once, few, many or name a class of expanded clone.

TGTGCCAGCAGTACCTACCCCACAGATACGCAGTATTTT	CASSTYPTDTQYF	.	TRBV6-2/TRBV6-3	TRBJ2-3	13	.
TGTGCCATCAGTGCAGGGGCGGAGGGCACTGAAGCTTTCTTT	CAISAGAEGTEAFF	.	TRBV10-3	TRBJ1-1	14	.
TGTGCCAGCAGTCCAGACAGGGCGACGAGATCGGGCAATCAGCCCCAGCATTTT	CASSPDRATRSGNQPQHF	TRBD1	TRBV6-6	TRBJ1-5	18	.
TGTGCCAGCAGCCCTAGCGGGAGGAGCTCCTACAATGAGCAGTTCTTC	CASSPSGRSSYNEQFF	TRBD2	TRBV11-3	TRBJ2-1	16	.
TGTGCCAGCAGCGTAGAGGACGGGACAGTCTATGGCTACACCTTC	CASSVEDGTVYGYTF	TRBD1	TRBV9	TRBJ1-2	15	.
TGTGCCTGGAGTGTACAGCAACGGCAGCCCCAGCATTTT	CAWSVQQRQPQHF	.	TRBV30	TRBJ1-5	13	.
TGTGCCAGTAGTCCTTTGGACCTGGGGGAGCAGTACTTC	CASSPLDLGEQYF	.	TRBV19	TRBJ2-7	13	.
TGTGCCACCAGCAGAGGCGGAGCCGATACTGAAGCTTTCTTT	CATSRGGADTEAFF	.	TRBV15	TRBJ1-1	14	.
TGTGCCTGGAGCAGGACAGGGCCCGCGGCAACTAATGAAAAACTGTTTTTT	CAWSRTGPAATNEKLFF	TRBD1	TRBV30	TRBJ1-4	17	.
TGTGCCAGCAGTCCTTTGACCAACACCGGGGAGCTGTTTTTT	CASSPLTNTGELFF	.	TRBV27	TRBJ2-2	14	.
TGCGCCAGCAGCCCCGCCGGGGGCTCTGATGAAAAACTGTTTTTT	CASSPAGGSDEKLFF	.	TRBV4-3	TRBJ1-4	15	.
TGTGCCAGCAGCCGCACCCGCGGTGGGCTTACCAACACTGAAGCTTTCTTT	CASSRTRGGLTNTEAFF	.	TRBV5-6	TRBJ1-1	17	.
TGCGCCAGCAGTCGGGACATCATCAATTCACCCCTCCACTTT	CASSRDIINSPLHF	.	TRBV10-1	TRBJ1-6	14	.
TGTGCCAGCAAGACAGGGACAGCAAATGAAAAACTGTTTTTT	CASKTGTANEKLFF	TRBD1	TRBV6-5	TRBJ1-4	14	.
TGTGCCAGCAGCGTGACAGGGGAGGATGAAAAACTGTTTTTT	CASSVTGEDEKLFF	TRBD1	TRBV5-6	TRBJ1-4	14	.
TGTGCCAGTAGTCCGAGACACCTACACACAGATACGCAGTATTTT	CASSPRHLHTDTQYF	.	TRBV19	TRBJ2-3	15	.
TGTGCCAGCAGTTCCCGGGGTAGCGGGAGTTTCTACGAGCAGTACTTC	CASSSRGSGSFYEQYF	TRBD2	TRBV6-2/TRBV6-3	TRBJ2-7	16	.
TGCGCCAGCAGCCGGACTAGCGGGACGGTCGGGGAGCTGTTTTTT	CASSRTSGTVGELFF	TRBD2	TRBV5-1	TRBJ2-2	15	.
TGTGCCAGCAGCCAAGGGACAGGCGCGACCGGGGAGCTGTTTTTT	CASSQGTGATGELFF	TRBD1	TRBV3-1/TRBV3-2	TRBJ2-2	15	.
TGTGCCAGCAGTTGGCGGGGTCGGACCGGGGAGCTGTTTTTT	CASSWRGRTGELFF	.	TRBV27	TRBJ2-2	14	.
TGTGCCAGCAGTGCGGAAAACTATGGCTACACCTTC	CASSAENYGYTF	.	TRBV2	TRBJ1-2	12	.
TGTGCCAGCAGCCAGTACGGGGCGGGTAAAGAGACCCAGTACTTC	CASSQYGAGKETQYF	.	TRBV3-1/TRBV3-2	TRBJ2-5	15	.
TGTGCCAGCAGTTACCAGAGCGGAGCCACCCCCGTGGAGTTCTTC	CASSYQSGATPVEFF	.	TRBV6-5	TRBJ2-1	15	.
TGTGCCAGCAGCGTAGTACCGGCGGACACCGGGGAGCTGTTTTTT	CASSVVPADTGELFF	.	TRBV9	TRBJ2-2	15	.
TGTGCCAGCAGCTTTCTGGGCGGGAACACTGAAGCTTTCTTT	CASSFLGGNTEAFF	.	TRBV7-3	TRBJ1-1	14	.
TGTGCCAGTAGTAGAGGGGTCATAGTAACTAATGAAAAACTGTTTTTT	CASSRGVIVTNEKLFF	.	TRBV19	TRBJ1-4	16	few
TGCGCCAGCAGCTTGGAGACTAGCTCCGGCACAGATACGCAGTATTTT	CASSLETSSGTDTQYF	TRBD2	TRBV5-1	TRBJ2-3	16	few
TGTGCCAGCAGCGGCAAAGAGGGCTATGGCTACACCTTC	CASSGKEGYGYTF	.	TRBV9	TRBJ1-2	13	.
TGTGCCAGCAGCCAATTTCCGGGACAGGGGAATTCACCCCTCCACTTT	CASSQFPGQGNSPLHF	TRBD1	TRBV4-2	TRBJ1-6	16	.
TGTGCCAGCAGCTTAGGAGTGAGGCCACCCCAGCATTTT	CASSLGVRPPQHF	.	TRBV7-9	TRBJ1-5	13	.
TGCGCCAGCACTTGGACCCCCTCGGGGGAGGGTGAGCAGTACTTC	CASTWTPSGEGEQYF	TRBD2	TRBV5-1	TRBJ2-7	15	once
TGTGCCAGCAGCGGAACGGGACAGGGGAATTCACCCCTCCACTTT	CASSGTGQGNSPLHF	TRBD1	TRBV7-9	TRBJ1-6	15	.
TGTGCCAGTACCGGGACTGCTAGCTCCTATAATTCACCCCTCCACTTT	CASTGTASSYNSPLHF	.	TRBV19	TRBJ1-6	16	.
TGTGCCAGCAGCCCTAAACCGGGACACCTTGGAGGTCAGCCCCAGCATTTT	CASSPKPGHLGGQPQHF	.	TRBV7-6	TRBJ1-5	17	.
TGTGCCAGCAGCAAGTCGGGGGAAAGAGCTTTCTTT	CASSKSGERAFF	.	TRBV6-5	TRBJ1-1	12	.
TGTGCCAGCAGTTACGATAGGGGGAGACAGCCCCAGCATTTT	CASSYDRGRQPQHF	.	TRBV6-5	TRBJ1-5	14	.
TGTGCCAGCAGTTTTCCTAGCGGGAGAGGCACCTACAATGAGCAGTTCTTC	CASSFPSGRGTYNEQFF	TRBD2	TRBV27	TRBJ2-1	17	.
TGTGCCAGCAGCCAAGGTGGGGGGTGGGATTCACCCCTCCACTTT	CASSQGGGWDSPLHF	.	TRBV7-3	TRBJ1-6	15	.
TGTGCCAGCACAGGGAACGAGAACACTGAAGCTTTCTTT	CASTGNENTEAFF	.	TRBV10-3	TRBJ1-1	13	.
TGCGCCAGCAGCACCCGACAGGGTGTGACCACTGAAGCTTTCTTT	CASSTRQGVTTEAFF	TRBD1	TRBV5-1	TRBJ1-1	15	.
TGTGCCAGCAGACCCACTTACAGGGACCACGAGCAGTACTTC	CASRPTYRDHEQYF	.	TRBV6-5	TRBJ2-7	14	once
TGTGCCAGCAGCTTAGCGGCAGGGGGATGGGGTGAAAAACTGTTTTTT	CASSLAAGGWGEKLFF	TRBD1	TRBV7-8	TRBJ1-4	16	.